This T cell receptor beta chain was found in a study of beta chain features in type 1 diabetes. Background on the study: Examination of sorted cells across all samples involved over 95 million cells.

Over 95% purity was reached by all sorted populations. Study-wide results and limits: Whether HLA type affects TCRB rearrangement stayed undetermined in the present work. Across patients, naive, central memory and Treg TCRB repertoires exhibited apparently greater similarity than was observed across healthy donors.

With regard to this clone: Its antigen remains unidentified.

The germline V gene encodes CDR1 LNHDA and CDR2 SQIVND (reference sequence). The CDR3 covers 12 residues. V lost 6 bases and J lost 1, with 6 bases in between. Of the isolated RNA, all was reverse transcribed, and so the sequenced material was expressed TCRB transcripts. Using immunoSEQ multiplex PCR, the repertoire was profiled, and TCRdb retains in-frame clones only, with some absent. Found here are 600,000 to 650,000 clones, roughly 15% of them singletons; the top ten hold about 0.086%. The V gene is TRBV19, the J gene TRBJ1-1; D is undetermined. This clonotype originated in a man between 18 and 35 years old in good health. Material: naive CD4+ T cells from blood. The CDR3 here is CASSNRNTEAFF. The DNA for the CDR3 is TGTGCCAGTAGCAACCGGAACACTGAAGCTTTCTTT.